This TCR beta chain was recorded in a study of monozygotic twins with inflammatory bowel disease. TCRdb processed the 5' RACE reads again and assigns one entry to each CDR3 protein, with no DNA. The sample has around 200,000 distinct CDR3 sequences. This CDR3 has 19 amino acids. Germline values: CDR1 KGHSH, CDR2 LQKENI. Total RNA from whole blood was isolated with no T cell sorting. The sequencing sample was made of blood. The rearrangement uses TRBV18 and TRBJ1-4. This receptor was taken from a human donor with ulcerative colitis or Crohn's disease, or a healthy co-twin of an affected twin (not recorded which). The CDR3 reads CASSLYRTPGDSTNEKLFF.